A selection of T cell receptor beta chains follows, all from one sample in a study of identical twins. From the 5' RACE reads, TCRdb called clonotypes with MiXCR, one entry per CDR3 protein. The sample records 400,000 to 550,000 distinct CDR3 sequences, 13% to 15% being singletons. These sequences were also reported in another study, on yellow fever vaccine responses in identical twins.

What was sequenced was CD4+ T cells sorted from blood. These receptors all come from a woman aged 18-29 years in good health. Both conserved end residues are part of each CDR3. D genes are given only for firm matches. Clone size is shown for a subset of rows, as once, few, many or a class of expanded clone.

J: TRBJ1-4
V: TRBV5-8
size: .
D: .
CDR3: CASSRANRATNEKLFF
DNA: TGTGCCAGCAGCCGAGCTAACAGAGCAACTAATGAAAAACTGTTTTTT

J: TRBJ1-5
V: TRBV2
size: .
D: .
CDR3: CASSIQGEYQPQHF
DNA: TGTGCCAGCAGTATACAGGGTGAATATCAGCCCCAGCATTTT

J: TRBJ2-1
V: TRBV20-1
size: few
D: .
CDR3: CSAPGGSSYNEQFF
DNA: TGCAGTGCCCCCGGCGGTAGCTCCTACAATGAGCAGTTCTTC

J: TRBJ2-5
V: TRBV9
size: .
D: .
CDR3: CASSPEGSPGETQYF
DNA: TGTGCCAGCAGCCCCGAAGGCTCCCCAGGGGAGACCCAGTACTTC

J: TRBJ2-7
V: TRBV2
size: many
D: .
CDR3: CASSFLGEQYF
DNA: TGTGCCAGCAGTTTCTTGGGCGAGCAGTACTTC

J: TRBJ2-7
V: TRBV14
size: few
D: .
CDR3: CASSQAGRVLAEQYF
DNA: TGTGCCAGCAGCCAAGCAGGCAGGGTGTTGGCCGAGCAGTACTTC

J: TRBJ2-7
V: TRBV18
size: .
D: TRBD2
CDR3: CASSPRTSGGSSYEQYF
DNA: TGTGCCAGCTCACCAAGGACTAGCGGGGGGTCCTCCTACGAGCAGTACTTC

J: TRBJ1-1
V: TRBV10-1
size: .
D: .
CDR3: CASSEMQGGTEAFF
DNA: TGCGCCAGCAGTGAGATGCAGGGTGGTACTGAAGCTTTCTTT

J: TRBJ2-3
V: TRBV24-1
size: .
D: TRBD2
CDR3: CATSSGGLPSSTDTQYF
DNA: TGTGCCACCAGTTCGGGGGGTCTACCCTCTAGCACAGATACGCAGTATTTT

J: TRBJ2-7
V: TRBV29-1
size: many
D: .
CDR3: CSVESTGSYEQYF
DNA: TGCAGCGTTGAATCCACAGGGTCCTACGAGCAGTACTTC

J: TRBJ2-3
V: TRBV3-1
size: .
D: TRBD2
CDR3: CASSQPLGLAGRDTQYF
DNA: TGTGCCAGCAGCCAGCCACTGGGACTAGCGGGAAGAGATACGCAGTATTTT

J: TRBJ2-3
V: TRBV9
size: few
D: TRBD2
CDR3: CASSVAPPRPSGNTDTQYF
DNA: TGTGCCAGCAGCGTAGCCCCCCCCAGGCCCAGCGGGAACACAGATACGCAGTATTTT

J: TRBJ2-4
V: TRBV7-9
size: few
D: TRBD2
CDR3: CASSLALAGVGNIQYF
DNA: TGTGCCAGCAGCTTAGCGCTAGCGGGAGTAGGAAACATTCAGTACTTC

J: TRBJ1-2
V: TRBV4-3
size: .
D: .
CDR3: CASSQEPGNGYTF
DNA: TGCGCCAGCAGCCAAGAGCCCGGGAATGGCTACACCTTC

J: TRBJ2-5
V: TRBV10-3
size: few
D: .
CDR3: CAISGTSEQETQYF
DNA: TGTGCCATCAGTGGCACCTCGGAACAAGAGACCCAGTACTTC

J: TRBJ2-2
V: TRBV6-2/TRBV6-3
size: .
D: .
CDR3: CASSPTRFGTGELFF
DNA: TGTGCCAGCAGCCCGACTAGGTTTGGCACCGGGGAGCTGTTTTTT

J: TRBJ2-7
V: TRBV12-3/TRBV12-4
size: many
D: .
CDR3: CASSPSTREQYF
DNA: TGTGCCAGCAGTCCTTCGACCCGAGAGCAGTACTTC

J: TRBJ2-7
V: TRBV7-9
size: few
D: .
CDR3: CASSLDDGGVYEQYF
DNA: TGTGCCAGCAGCCTTGATGACGGTGGCGTTTACGAGCAGTACTTC

J: TRBJ2-1
V: TRBV4-3
size: few
D: .
CDR3: CASSQGLAGPPNEQFF
DNA: TGCGCCAGCAGCCAAGGTCTGGCGGGGCCTCCAAATGAGCAGTTCTTC

J: TRBJ2-1
V: TRBV11-2
size: .
D: .
CDR3: CASSPIDRGSYYNEQFF
DNA: TGTGCCAGCAGCCCAATAGATCGGGGAAGTTACTACAATGAGCAGTTCTTC

J: TRBJ2-1
V: TRBV6-2/TRBV6-3
size: many
D: .
CDR3: CASSYSFAFASGGSYNEQFF
DNA: TGTGCCAGCAGTTACTCCTTTGCATTTGCGTCCGGAGGGTCCTACAATGAGCAGTTCTTC

J: TRBJ2-1
V: TRBV6-4
size: few
D: TRBD1
CDR3: CASSVEGGSNNEQFF
DNA: TGTGCCAGCAGTGTGGAAGGGGGCTCGAACAATGAGCAGTTCTTC

J: TRBJ2-7
V: TRBV5-1
size: .
D: .
CDR3: CASSWGDYEQYF
DNA: TGCGCCAGCAGTTGGGGGGACTACGAGCAGTACTTC

J: TRBJ2-3
V: TRBV7-8
size: many
D: .
CDR3: CASSSIVGQEVSDTQYF
DNA: TGTGCCAGCAGCTCGATAGTGGGTCAGGAAGTTTCAGATACGCAGTATTTT

J: TRBJ1-1
V: TRBV20-1
size: few
D: .
CDR3: CSATGEAPRPAEAFF
DNA: TGCAGTGCAACTGGGGAGGCCCCCCGACCGGCTGAAGCTTTCTTT

J: TRBJ2-5
V: TRBV24-1
size: many
D: TRBD1
CDR3: CAKQQGAPETQYF
DNA: TGTGCCAAGCAACAGGGGGCCCCAGAGACCCAGTACTTC

J: TRBJ2-1
V: TRBV12-3/TRBV12-4
size: .
D: .
CDR3: CASSSQIANEQFF
DNA: TGTGCCAGCAGTTCCCAGATCGCCAATGAGCAGTTCTTC

J: TRBJ1-3
V: TRBV27
size: .
D: TRBD1
CDR3: CASARDRPGNTIYF
DNA: TGTGCCAGCGCCCGGGACAGGCCCGGAAACACCATATATTTT

J: TRBJ1-1
V: TRBV20-1
size: .
D: .
CDR3: CSARDQGRYPEAFF
DNA: TGCAGTGCTAGAGATCAGGGGAGATACCCAGAAGCTTTCTTT

J: TRBJ2-3
V: TRBV12-3/TRBV12-4
size: few
D: .
CDR3: CASSRGQTSTDTQYF
DNA: TGTGCCAGCAGTCGCGGGCAGACTAGCACAGATACGCAGTATTTT

J: TRBJ2-5
V: TRBV20-1
size: few
D: .
CDR3: CSVRRGSEETQYF
DNA: TGCAGTGTCAGGAGGGGCAGCGAGGAGACCCAGTACTTC

J: TRBJ2-7
V: TRBV15
size: .
D: .
CDR3: CATSRVDGHRQYF
DNA: TGTGCCACCAGCAGAGTCGACGGACATCGGCAGTACTTC

J: TRBJ2-7
V: TRBV5-1
size: many
D: TRBD1
CDR3: CASSPGQGANYEQYF
DNA: TGCGCCAGCAGCCCGGGACAGGGGGCGAATTACGAGCAGTACTTC

J: TRBJ2-7
V: TRBV29-1
size: few
D: TRBD2
CDR3: CSVEDRGSGDSYEQYF
DNA: TGCAGCGTTGAAGATCGCGGTAGCGGGGACTCCTACGAGCAGTACTTC

J: TRBJ2-1
V: TRBV2
size: few
D: TRBD2
CDR3: CASSEVGGPGEQFF
DNA: TGTGCCAGCAGTGAGGTGGGAGGGCCTGGTGAGCAGTTCTTC

J: TRBJ2-1
V: TRBV29-1
size: .
D: TRBD2
CDR3: CSVETLAGVPYNEQFF
DNA: TGCAGCGTTGAAACCCTAGCGGGAGTTCCATACAATGAGCAGTTCTTC

J: TRBJ2-1
V: TRBV20-1
size: many
D: TRBD1
CDR3: CSAKTGPNEQFF
DNA: TGCAGTGCTAAGACAGGGCCTAATGAGCAGTTCTTC

J: TRBJ2-1
V: TRBV5-5
size: .
D: .
CDR3: CASSLVIGRFF
DNA: TGTGCCAGCAGCTTGGTCATTGGTCGGTTCTTC

J: TRBJ2-1
V: TRBV4-3
size: .
D: TRBD2
CDR3: CASSQAGLAVNEQFF
DNA: TGCGCCAGCAGCCAAGCGGGACTAGCGGTCAATGAGCAGTTCTTC

J: TRBJ1-2
V: TRBV27
size: few
D: .
CDR3: CASSATRDIYGYTF
DNA: TGTGCCAGCAGTGCAACCAGGGATATCTACGGCTACACCTTC

J: TRBJ2-4
V: TRBV5-5
size: few
D: TRBD1
CDR3: CASSLQGVMKNIQYF
DNA: TGTGCCAGCAGCTTGCAGGGGGTCATGAAAAACATTCAGTACTTC

J: TRBJ2-7
V: TRBV5-1
size: many
D: .
CDR3: CASSSPSYEQYF
DNA: TGTGCCAGCAGTTCACCCTCCTACGAGCAGTACTTC

J: TRBJ1-1
V: TRBV15
size: .
D: .
CDR3: CATSRDHHTEAFF
DNA: TGTGCCACCAGCAGAGATCACCACACTGAAGCTTTCTTT